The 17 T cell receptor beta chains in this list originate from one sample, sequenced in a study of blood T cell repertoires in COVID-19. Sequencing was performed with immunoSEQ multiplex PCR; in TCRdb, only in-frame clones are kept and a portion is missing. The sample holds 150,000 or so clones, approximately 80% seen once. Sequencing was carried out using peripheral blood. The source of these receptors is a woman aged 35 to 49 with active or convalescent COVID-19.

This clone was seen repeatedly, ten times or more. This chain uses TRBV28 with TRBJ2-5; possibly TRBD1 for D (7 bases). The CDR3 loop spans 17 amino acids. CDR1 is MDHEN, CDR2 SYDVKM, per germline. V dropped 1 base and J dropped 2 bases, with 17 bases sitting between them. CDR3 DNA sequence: TGTGCCAGCAGTTTATCCCTAGACAGGGAGGAACAAGAGACCCAGTACTTC. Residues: CASSLSLDREEQETQYF.

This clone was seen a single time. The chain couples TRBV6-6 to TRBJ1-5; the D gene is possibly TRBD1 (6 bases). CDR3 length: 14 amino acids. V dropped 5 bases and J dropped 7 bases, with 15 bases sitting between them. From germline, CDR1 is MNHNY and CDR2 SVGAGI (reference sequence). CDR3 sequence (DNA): TGTGCCAGCAGTCCCGACAGGTCACGGCAGCCCCAGCATTTT. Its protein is CASSPDRSRQPQHF.

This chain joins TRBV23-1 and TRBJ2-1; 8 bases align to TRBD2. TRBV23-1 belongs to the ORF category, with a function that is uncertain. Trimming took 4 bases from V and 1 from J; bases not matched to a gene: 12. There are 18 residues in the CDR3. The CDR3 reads CASSPSSSGGLSYNEQFF. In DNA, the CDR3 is TGCGCCAGCAGTCCGTCCTCCAGCGGGGGCCTATCCTACAATGAGCAGTTCTTC.

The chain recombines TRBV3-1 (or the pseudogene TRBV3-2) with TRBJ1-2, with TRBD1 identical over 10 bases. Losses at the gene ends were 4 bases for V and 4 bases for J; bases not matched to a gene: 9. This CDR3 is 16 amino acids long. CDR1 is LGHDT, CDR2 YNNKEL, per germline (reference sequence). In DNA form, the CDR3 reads TGTGCCAGCAGCCGGTTCGACAGGGGGCCCTCCTATGGCTACACCTTC. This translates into CASSRFDRGPSYGYTF.

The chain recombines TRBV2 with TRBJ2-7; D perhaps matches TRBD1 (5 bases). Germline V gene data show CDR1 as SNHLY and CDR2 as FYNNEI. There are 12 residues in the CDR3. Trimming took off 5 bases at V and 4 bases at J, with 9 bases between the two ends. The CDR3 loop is CASSTDSYEQYF. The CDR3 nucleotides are TGTGCCAGCAGTACCGACAGTTACGAGCAGTACTTC.

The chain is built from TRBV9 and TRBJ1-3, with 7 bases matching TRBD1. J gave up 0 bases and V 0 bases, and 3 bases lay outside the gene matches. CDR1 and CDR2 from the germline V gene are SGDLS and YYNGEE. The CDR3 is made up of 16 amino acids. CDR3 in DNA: TGTGCCAGCAGCGTAGCAGGGGGGCCCTCTGGAAACACCATATATTTT. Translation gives CASSVAGGPSGNTIYF.

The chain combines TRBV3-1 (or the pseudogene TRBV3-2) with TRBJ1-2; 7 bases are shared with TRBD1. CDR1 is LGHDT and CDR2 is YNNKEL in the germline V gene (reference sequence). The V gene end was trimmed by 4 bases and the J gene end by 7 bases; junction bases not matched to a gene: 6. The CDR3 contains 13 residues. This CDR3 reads CASSPRGVAGYTF. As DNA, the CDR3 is TGTGCCAGCAGCCCCAGGGGGGTAGCTGGCTACACCTTC.

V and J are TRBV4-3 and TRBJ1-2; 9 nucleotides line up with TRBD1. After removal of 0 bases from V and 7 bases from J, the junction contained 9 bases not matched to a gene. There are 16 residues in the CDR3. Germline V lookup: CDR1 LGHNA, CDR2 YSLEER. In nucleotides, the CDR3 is TGCGCCAGCAGCCAAGATGGGGGACAGGGTGGTCTTGGCTACACCTTC. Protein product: CASSQDGGQGGLGYTF.

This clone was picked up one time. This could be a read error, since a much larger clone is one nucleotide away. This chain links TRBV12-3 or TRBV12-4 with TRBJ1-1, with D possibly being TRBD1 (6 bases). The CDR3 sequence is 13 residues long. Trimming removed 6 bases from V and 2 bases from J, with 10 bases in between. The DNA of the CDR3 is TGTGCCAGCAGCACCAGGGGTAACACTGAAGCTTTCTTT. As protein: CASSTRGNTEAFF.

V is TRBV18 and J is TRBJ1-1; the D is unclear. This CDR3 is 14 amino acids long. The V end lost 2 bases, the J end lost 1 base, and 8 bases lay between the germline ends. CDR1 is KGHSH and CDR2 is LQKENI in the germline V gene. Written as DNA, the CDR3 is TGTGCCAGCTCACCAGGGAGTTCGAACACTGAAGCTTTCTTT. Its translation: CASSPGSSNTEAFF.

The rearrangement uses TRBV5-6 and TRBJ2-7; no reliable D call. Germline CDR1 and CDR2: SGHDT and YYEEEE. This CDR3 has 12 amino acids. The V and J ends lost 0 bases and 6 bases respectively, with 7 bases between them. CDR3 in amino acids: CASSLGQVEQYF. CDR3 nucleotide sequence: TGTGCCAGCAGCTTGGGGCAGGTCGAGCAGTACTTC.

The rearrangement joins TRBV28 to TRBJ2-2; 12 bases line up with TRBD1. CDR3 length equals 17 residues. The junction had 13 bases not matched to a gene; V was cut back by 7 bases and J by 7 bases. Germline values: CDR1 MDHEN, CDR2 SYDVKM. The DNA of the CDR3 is TGTGCCAGCAAAAGGGACAGGGGGCGAAAGGAAGGCGGGGAGCTGTTTTTT. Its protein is CASKRDRGRKEGGELFF.

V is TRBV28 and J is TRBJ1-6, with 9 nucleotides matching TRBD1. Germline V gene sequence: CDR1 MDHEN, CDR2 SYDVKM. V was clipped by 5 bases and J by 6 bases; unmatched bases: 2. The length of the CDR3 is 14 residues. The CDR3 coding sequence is TGTGCCAGCAGTGGGGACAGGGTTAATTCACCCCTCCACTTT. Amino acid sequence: CASSGDRVNSPLHF.

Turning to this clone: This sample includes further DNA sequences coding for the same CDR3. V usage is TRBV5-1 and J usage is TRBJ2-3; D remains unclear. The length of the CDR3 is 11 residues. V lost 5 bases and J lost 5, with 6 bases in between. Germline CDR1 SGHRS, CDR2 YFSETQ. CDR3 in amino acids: CASSPGDTQYF. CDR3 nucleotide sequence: TGCGCCAGCAGTCCAGGAGATACGCAGTATTTT.

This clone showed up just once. The CDR3: CASSQVGVSHLFF. In DNA, the CDR3 is TGCGCCAGCAGCCAAGTGGGCGTGTCCCACCTGTTCTTC. The chain has TRBV4-3 and TRBJ2-1, with D unresolved. Germline-derived CDR1 and CDR2 are LGHNA and YSLEER. The CDR3 runs to 13 residues. The V and J ends lost 1 base and 15 bases respectively, with 16 bases between them.

The CDR3 DNA sequence: TGTGCCTGGGAGGCCCCCCCGGCGGCGCGGAATTCACCCCTCCACTTT. Translated, it gives CAWEAPPAARNSPLHF. The chain carries TRBV30 and TRBJ1-6; no clear D gene. The CDR3 sequence is 16 residues long. Trimming shortened V by 5 bases and J by 7 bases, and 21 bases separated the two germline ends. The germline V gene has CDR1 GTSNPN and CDR2 SVGIG (reference sequence).

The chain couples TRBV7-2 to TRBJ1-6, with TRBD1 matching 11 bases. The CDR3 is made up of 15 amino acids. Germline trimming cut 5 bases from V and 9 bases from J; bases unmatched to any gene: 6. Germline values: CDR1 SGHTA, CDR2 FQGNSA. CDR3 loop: CASSPWTGGFSPLHF. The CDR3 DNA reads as TGTGCCAGCAGCCCATGGACAGGGGGCTTTTCACCCCTCCACTTT. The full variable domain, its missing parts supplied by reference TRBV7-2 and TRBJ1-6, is GAGVSQSPSNKVTEKGKDVELRCDPISGHTALYWYRQSLGQGLEFLIYFQGNSAPDKSGLPSDRFSAERTGGSVSTLTIQRTQQEDSAVYLCASSPWTGGFSPLHFGNGTRLTVT.